This T cell receptor (beta chain) was recovered during a study of T cell responses to AZD1222 COVID-19 vaccine. The study, taken as a whole, reports: Unmutated variant regions reportedly attract nearly half of all spike-specific TCRs.

This clone has only a few counts. Its antigen remains unknown. The CDR3 loop spans 13 amino acids. Per germline, CDR1 MNHNS and CDR2 SASEGT. V lost 0 bases to trimming and J lost 6 bases, with 6 bases between them. Only in-frame clones appear in the TCRdb table, and some are missing; sequencing was by immunoSEQ multiplex PCR. This sample has 150,000 to 200,000 clones, with approximately 90% found just once. This TCR came from an adult who received the AZD1222 COVID-19 vaccine. Sequences were derived from peripheral blood, sampled 28 days after the second AZD1222 dose. This chain links TRBV6-1 with TRBJ1-5, with D unclear. The CDR3 region has the DNA TGTGCCAGCAGTGAAGCGGAGGTTCAGCCCCAGCATTTT. As protein: CASSEAEVQPQHF.